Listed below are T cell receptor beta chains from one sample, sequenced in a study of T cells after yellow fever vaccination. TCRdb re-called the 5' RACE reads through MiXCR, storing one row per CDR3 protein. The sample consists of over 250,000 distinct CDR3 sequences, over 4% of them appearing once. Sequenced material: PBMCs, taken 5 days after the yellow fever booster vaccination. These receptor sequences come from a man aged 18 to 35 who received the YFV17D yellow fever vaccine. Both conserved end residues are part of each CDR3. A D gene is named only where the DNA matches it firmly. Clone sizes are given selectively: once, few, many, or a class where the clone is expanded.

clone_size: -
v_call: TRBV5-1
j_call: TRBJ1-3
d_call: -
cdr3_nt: TGCGCCAGCAGCCTAGGTTCTTGGTCTGGAAACACCATATATTTT
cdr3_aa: CASSLGSWSGNTIYF

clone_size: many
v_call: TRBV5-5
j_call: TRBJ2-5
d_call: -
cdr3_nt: TGTGCCAGCAGCTTGACCAGGGGATGGCAAGAGACCCAGTACTTC
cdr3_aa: CASSLTRGWQETQYF

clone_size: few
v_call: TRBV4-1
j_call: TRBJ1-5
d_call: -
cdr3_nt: TGCGCCAGCAGCCAAGATACGGGGGGTGTTCAGCCCCAGCATTTT
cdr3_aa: CASSQDTGGVQPQHF

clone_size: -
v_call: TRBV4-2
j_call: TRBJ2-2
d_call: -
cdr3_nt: TGTGCCAGCAGCCAAGAAGTTTTAGGAGGGAACACCGGGGAGCTGTTTTTT
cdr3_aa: CASSQEVLGGNTGELFF

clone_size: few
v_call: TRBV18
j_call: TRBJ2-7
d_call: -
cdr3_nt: TGTGCCAGCTCACACGACCTCAGCTCCTACGAGCAGTACTTC
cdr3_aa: CASSHDLSSYEQYF

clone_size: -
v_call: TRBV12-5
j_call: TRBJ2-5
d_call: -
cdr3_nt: TGTGCTAGTGGGTCATCGGGGGAAGAGACCCAGTACTTC
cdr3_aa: CASGSSGEETQYF

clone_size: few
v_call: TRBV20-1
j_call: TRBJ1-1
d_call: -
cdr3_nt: TGCAGTGCTATTCTCCCTCTCAGGGTAGTGGCTGAAGCTTTCTTT
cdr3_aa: CSAILPLRVVAEAFF

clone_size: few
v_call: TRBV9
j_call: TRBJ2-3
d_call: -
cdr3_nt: TGTGCCAGCAGCGTAGGGACAGTCGGCACAGATACGCAGTATTTT
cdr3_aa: CASSVGTVGTDTQYF

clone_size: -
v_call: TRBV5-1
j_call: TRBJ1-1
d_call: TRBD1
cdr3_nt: TGCGCCAGCAGCGAGCAGGGGGCGCGAACTGAAGCTTTCTTT
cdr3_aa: CASSEQGARTEAFF

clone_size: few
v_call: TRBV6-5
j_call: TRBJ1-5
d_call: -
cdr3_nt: TGTGCCAGCAGTCAGAGACGGTATAGCAATCAGCCCCAGCATTTT
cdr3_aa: CASSQRRYSNQPQHF

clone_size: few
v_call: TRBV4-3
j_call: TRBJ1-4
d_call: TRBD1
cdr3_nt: TGCGCCAGCAGCCAGGACAGGTCGGATAATGAAAAACTGTTTTTT
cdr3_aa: CASSQDRSDNEKLFF

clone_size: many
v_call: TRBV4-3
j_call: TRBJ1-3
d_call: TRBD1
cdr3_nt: TGCGCCAGCAGCCAAGGTCCAGGGGGGTCCTCTGGAAACACCATATATTTT
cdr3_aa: CASSQGPGGSSGNTIYF

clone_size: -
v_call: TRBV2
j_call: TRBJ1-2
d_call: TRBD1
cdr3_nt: TGTGCCAGCAGTGAAACCCCCGGGACAGGGGTTGGCTACACCTTC
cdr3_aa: CASSETPGTGVGYTF

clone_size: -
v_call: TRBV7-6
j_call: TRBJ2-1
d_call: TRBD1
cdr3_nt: TGTGCCAGCAGTTCAACAGGGGCCCACAATGAGCAGTTCTTC
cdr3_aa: CASSSTGAHNEQFF